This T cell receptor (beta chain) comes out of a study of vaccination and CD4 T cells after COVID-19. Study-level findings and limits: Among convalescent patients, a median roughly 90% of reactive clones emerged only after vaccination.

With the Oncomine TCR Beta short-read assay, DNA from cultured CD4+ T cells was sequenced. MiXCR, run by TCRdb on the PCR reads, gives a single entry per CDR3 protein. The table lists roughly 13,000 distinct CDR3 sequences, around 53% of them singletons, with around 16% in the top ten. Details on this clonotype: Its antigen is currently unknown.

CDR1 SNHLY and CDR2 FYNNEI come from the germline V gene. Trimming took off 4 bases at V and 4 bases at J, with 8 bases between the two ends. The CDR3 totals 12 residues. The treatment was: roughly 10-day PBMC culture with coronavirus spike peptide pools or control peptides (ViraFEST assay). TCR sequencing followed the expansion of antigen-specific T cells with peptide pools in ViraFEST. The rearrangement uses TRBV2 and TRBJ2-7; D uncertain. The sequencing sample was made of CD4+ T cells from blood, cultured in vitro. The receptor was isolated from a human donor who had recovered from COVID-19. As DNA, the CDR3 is TGTGCCAGCAGTGCCCTTGCTTACGAGCAGTACTTC. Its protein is CASSALAYEQYF. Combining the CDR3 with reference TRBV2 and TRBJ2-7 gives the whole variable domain EPEVTQTPSHQVTQMGQEVILRCVPISNHLYFYWYRQILGQKVEFLVSFYNNEISEKSEIFDDQFSVERPDGSNFTLKIRSTKLEDSAMYFCASSALAYEQYFGPGTRLTVT.